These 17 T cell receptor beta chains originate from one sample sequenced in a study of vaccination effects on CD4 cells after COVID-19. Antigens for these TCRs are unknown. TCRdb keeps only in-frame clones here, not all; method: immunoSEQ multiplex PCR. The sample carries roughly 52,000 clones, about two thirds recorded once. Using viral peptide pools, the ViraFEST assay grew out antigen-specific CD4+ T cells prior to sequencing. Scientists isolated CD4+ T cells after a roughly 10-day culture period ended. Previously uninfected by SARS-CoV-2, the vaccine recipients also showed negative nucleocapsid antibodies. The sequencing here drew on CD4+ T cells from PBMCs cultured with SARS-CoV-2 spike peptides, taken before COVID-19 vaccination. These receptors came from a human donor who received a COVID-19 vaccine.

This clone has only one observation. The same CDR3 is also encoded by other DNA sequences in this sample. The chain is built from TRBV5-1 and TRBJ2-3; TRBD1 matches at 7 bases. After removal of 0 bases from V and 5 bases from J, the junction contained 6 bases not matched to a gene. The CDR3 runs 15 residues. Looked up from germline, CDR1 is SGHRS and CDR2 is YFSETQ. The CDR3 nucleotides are TGCGCCAGCAGCTTGGGACAGGGACGGGGAGATACGCAGTATTTT. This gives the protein CASSLGQGRGDTQYF.

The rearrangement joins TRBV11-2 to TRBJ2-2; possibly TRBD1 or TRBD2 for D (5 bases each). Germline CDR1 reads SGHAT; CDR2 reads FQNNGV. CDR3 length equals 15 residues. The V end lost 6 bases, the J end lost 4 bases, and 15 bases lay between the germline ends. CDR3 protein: CASRVGRASTGELFF. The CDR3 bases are TGTGCCAGCAGGGTGGGGCGGGCGAGCACCGGGGAGCTGTTTTTT.

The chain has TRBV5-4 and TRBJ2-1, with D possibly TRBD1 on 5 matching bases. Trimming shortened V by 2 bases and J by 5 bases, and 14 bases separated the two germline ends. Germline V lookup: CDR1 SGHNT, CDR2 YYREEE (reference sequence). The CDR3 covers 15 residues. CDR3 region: CASSFGQVGHNEQFF. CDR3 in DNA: TGTGCCAGCAGCTTCGGACAAGTAGGTCACAATGAGCAGTTCTTC.

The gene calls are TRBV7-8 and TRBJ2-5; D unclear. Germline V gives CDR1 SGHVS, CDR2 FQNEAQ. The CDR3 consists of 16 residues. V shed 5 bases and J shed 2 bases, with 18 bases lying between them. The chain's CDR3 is CASSPRWGVGQETQYF. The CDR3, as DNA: TGTGCCAGCAGCCCGAGGTGGGGTGTTGGGCAAGAGACCCAGTACTTC.

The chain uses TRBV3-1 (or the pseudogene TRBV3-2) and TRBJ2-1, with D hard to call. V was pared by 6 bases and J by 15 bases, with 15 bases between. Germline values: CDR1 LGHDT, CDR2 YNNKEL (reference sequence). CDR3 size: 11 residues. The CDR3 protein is CASRDWPHTFF. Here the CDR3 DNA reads TGTGCCAGCAGAGACTGGCCCCACACGTTCTTC.

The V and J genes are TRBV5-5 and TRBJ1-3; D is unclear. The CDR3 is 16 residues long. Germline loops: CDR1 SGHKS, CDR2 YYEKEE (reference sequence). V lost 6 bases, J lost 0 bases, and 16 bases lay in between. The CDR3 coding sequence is TGTGCCAGCAACCCTAATACCCCGGTCTCTGGAAACACCATATATTTT. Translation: CASNPNTPVSGNTIYF.

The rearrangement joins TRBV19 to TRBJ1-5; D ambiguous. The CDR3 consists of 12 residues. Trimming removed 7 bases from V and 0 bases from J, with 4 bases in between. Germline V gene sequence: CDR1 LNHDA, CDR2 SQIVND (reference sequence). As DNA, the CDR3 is TGTGCCAGTACAGCTAGCAATCAGCCCCAGCATTTT. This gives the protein CASTASNQPQHF.

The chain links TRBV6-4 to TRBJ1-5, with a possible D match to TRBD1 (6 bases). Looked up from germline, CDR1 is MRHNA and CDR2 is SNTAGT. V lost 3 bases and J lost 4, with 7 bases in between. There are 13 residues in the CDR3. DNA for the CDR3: TGTGCCAGCAGTGAAGGGGGGAATCAGCCCCAGCATTTT. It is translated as CASSEGGNQPQHF.

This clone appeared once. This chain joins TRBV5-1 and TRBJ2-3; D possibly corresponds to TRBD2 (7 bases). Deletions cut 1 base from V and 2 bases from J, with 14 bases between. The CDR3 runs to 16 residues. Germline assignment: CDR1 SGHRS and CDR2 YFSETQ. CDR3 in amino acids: CASSLRGAGATDTQYF. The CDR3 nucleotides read TGCGCCAGCAGCTTGCGGGGTGCGGGGGCCACAGATACGCAGTATTTT.

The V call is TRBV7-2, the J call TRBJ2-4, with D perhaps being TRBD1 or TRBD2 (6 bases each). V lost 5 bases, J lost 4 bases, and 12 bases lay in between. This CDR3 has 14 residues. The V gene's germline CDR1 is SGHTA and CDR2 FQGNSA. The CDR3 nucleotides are TGTGCCAGCAGCCTGTCGGGGGCTAAAAACATTCAGTACTTC. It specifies CASSLSGAKNIQYF.

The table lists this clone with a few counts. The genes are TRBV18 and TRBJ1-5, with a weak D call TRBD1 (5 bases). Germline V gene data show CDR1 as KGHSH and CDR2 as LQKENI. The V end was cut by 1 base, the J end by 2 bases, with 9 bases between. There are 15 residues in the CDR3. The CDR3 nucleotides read TGTGCCAGCTCACCACAGGGGATCGGCAATCAGCCCCAGCATTTT. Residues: CASSPQGIGNQPQHF.

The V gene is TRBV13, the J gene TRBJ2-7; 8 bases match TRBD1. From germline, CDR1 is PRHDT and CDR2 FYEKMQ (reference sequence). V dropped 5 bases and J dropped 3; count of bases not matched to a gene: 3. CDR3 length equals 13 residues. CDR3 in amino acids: CASSLDRGYEQYF. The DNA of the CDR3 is TGTGCCAGCAGCCTCGACAGGGGCTACGAGCAGTACTTC.

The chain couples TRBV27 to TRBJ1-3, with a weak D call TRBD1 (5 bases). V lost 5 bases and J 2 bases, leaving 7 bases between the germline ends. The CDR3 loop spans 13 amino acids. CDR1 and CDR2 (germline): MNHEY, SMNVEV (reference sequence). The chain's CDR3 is CASSIGAGNTIYF. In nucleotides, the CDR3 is TGTGCCAGCAGTATAGGGGCTGGAAACACCATATATTTT.

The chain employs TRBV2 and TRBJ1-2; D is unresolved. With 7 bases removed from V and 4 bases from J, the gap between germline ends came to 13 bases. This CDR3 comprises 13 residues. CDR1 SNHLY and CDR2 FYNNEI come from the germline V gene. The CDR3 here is CASKQAVSYGYTF. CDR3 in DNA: TGTGCCAGCAAGCAGGCAGTTTCCTATGGCTACACCTTC.

In DNA, the CDR3 is TGTGCCAGCAGTGCCCTCTGGACAGGTCCCGTCGCGAACTATGGCTACACCTTC. Protein product: CASSALWTGPVANYGYTF. The J gene is TRBJ1-2, the V gene TRBV6-1, with 7 bases fitting TRBD1. Trimming at V came to 4 bases and at J to 2 bases, leaving 16 bases not matched to a gene. This CDR3 is built from 18 residues. Germline V gene lookup returns CDR1 MNHNS and CDR2 SASEGT.

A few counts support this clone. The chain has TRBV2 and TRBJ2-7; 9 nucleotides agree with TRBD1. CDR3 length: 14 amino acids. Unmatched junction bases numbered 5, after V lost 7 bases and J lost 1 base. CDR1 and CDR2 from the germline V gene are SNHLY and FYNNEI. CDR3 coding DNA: TGTGCCAGCAACACAGGGGGCAATTCCTACGAGCAGTACTTC. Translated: CASNTGGNSYEQYF.

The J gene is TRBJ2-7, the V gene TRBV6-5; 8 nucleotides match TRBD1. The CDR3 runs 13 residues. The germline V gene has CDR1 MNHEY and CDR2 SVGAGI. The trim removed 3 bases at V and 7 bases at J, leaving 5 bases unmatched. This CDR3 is CASSYTTGGEQYF. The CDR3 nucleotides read TGTGCCAGCAGTTATACTACAGGGGGTGAGCAGTACTTC.